Below are 26 T cell receptor beta chains sequenced from a single sample in a study of blood T cell repertoires in COVID-19. TCRdb's table, derived via immunoSEQ multiplex PCR, lists solely in-frame clones and lacks some. The sample consists of about 26,000 clones, about 87% of them appearing once. Sequences were obtained from peripheral blood. The source of these receptors is a human donor in a cohort sampled during active COVID-19.

This chain uses TRBV10-2 with TRBJ2-2, with TRBD1 identical over 7 bases. From germline, CDR1 is WSHSY and CDR2 SAAADI. V shed 2 bases, J shed 4 bases, and the junction held 10 bases outside the gene matches. The CDR3 runs to 17 residues. CDR3 coding DNA: TGCGCCAGCAGTGAGAGATTAGGGGGCGGCGGCACCGGGGAGCTGTTTTTT. It encodes CASSERLGGGGTGELFF.

This sequence joins TRBV9 and TRBJ2-1; 7 nucleotides line up with TRBD2. This CDR3 has 14 residues. Germline-derived CDR1 and CDR2 are SGDLS and YYNGEE. Losses at the gene ends were 0 bases for V and 6 bases for J; bases not matched to a gene: 3. The CDR3 DNA reads as TGTGCCAGCAGCGTAGCTCCTAGCGGCAATGAGCAGTTCTTC. Its translation: CASSVAPSGNEQFF.

CDR3 sequence: CATSKISGSADTQYF. As DNA, the CDR3 is TGTGCCACCAGTAAGATTAGCGGGAGTGCAGATACGCAGTATTTT. The rearrangement joins TRBV24-1 to TRBJ2-3; 9 positions match TRBD2. Germline V gene lookup returns CDR1 KGHDR and CDR2 SFDVKD. The CDR3 is made up of 15 amino acids. V shed 6 bases and J 4 bases; nucleotides not matched to a gene: 7.

V usage is TRBV30 and J usage is TRBJ2-1; D might be TRBD2 (6 bases). Trimming took off 4 bases at V and 7 bases at J, with 17 bases between the two ends. There are 14 residues in the CDR3. Germline V gene data show CDR1 as GTSNPN and CDR2 as SVGIG (reference sequence). In DNA form, the CDR3 reads TGTGCCTGGATAGTCGGTAGCGGATATAATGAGCAGTTCTTC. Translation: CAWIVGSGYNEQFF.

This chain connects TRBV24-1 to TRBJ2-3; 12 bases match TRBD2. Germline CDR1 and CDR2: KGHDR and SFDVKD. The CDR3 is 16 amino acids. V was clipped by 4 bases and J by 3 bases; unmatched bases: 4. The CDR3 DNA reads TGTGCCACCAGTGAGCCTAGCGGGGGGGGTACAGATACGCAGTATTTT. It encodes CATSEPSGGGTDTQYF.

The rearrangement links TRBV5-1 to TRBJ2-1; TRBD2 might be the D (6 bases). This CDR3 is 14 amino acids long. The germline CDR1 and CDR2 sequences are SGHRS and YFSETQ. Trimming took off 1 base at V and 9 bases at J, with 14 bases between the two ends. The CDR3, as DNA: TGCGCCAGCAGCTTGACGTCGGGACTCCTTGAGCAGTTCTTC. It codes for CASSLTSGLLEQFF.

The DNA for the CDR3 is TGTGCCACCAGCAGAGATCATACTAGCGACGGTGAGCAGTTCTTC. Amino acid sequence: CATSRDHTSDGEQFF. This sequence joins TRBV15 and TRBJ2-1; 7 bases agree with TRBD2. Trimming took 0 bases from V and 9 from J; bases not matched to a gene: 8. CDR1 is LNHNV and CDR2 is YYDKDF in the germline V gene (reference sequence). This CDR3 has 15 residues.

This chain joins TRBV5-6 and TRBJ1-5; 8 bases agree with TRBD1. Germline V gene sequence: CDR1 SGHDT, CDR2 YYEEEE. The CDR3 length is 14 residues. The ends lost 3 bases at V and 11 bases at J; junction bases unmatched: 10. The CDR3 sequence: CASSSWGQARAQHF. CDR3 DNA sequence: TGTGCCAGCAGCTCATGGGGACAGGCCAGGGCCCAGCATTTT. Using reference TRBV5-6 and TRBJ1-5 for the parts outside the CDR3, the full variable domain is DAGVTQSPTHLIKTRGQQVTLRCSPKSGHDTVSWYQQALGQGPQFIFQYYEEEERQRGNFPDRFSGHQFPNYSSELNVNALLLGDSALYLCASSSWGQARAQHFGDGTRLSIL.

The V call is TRBV18, the J call TRBJ1-5; D ambiguous. With 2 bases removed from V and 9 bases from J, the gap between germline ends came to 14 bases. CDR1 is KGHSH and CDR2 is LQKENI in the germline V gene. The CDR3 has 14 residues. CDR3 residues: CASSPAAVSGPQHF. The DNA for the CDR3 is TGTGCCAGCTCACCAGCGGCAGTCTCGGGGCCCCAGCATTTT.

The genes are TRBV2 and TRBJ2-3; tentative D call: TRBD2 (6 bases). Germline-derived CDR1 and CDR2 are SNHLY and FYNNEI. The CDR3 covers 15 residues. The V and J ends lost 2 bases and 2 bases respectively, with 11 bases between them. The CDR3 spells CASSEFRDSTDTQYF. CDR3 DNA sequence: TGTGCCAGCAGTGAATTTAGGGACTCCACAGATACGCAGTATTTT.

V usage is TRBV7-9 and J usage is TRBJ2-2, with TRBD1 identical over 7 bases. V was clipped by 5 bases and J by 0 bases; unmatched bases: 3. The germline V gene has CDR1 SEHNR and CDR2 FQNEAQ (reference sequence). There are 15 residues in the CDR3. Here the CDR3 DNA reads TGTGCCAGCAGCGACAGGGCTACGAACACCGGGGAGCTGTTTTTT. Residues: CASSDRATNTGELFF.

This chain joins TRBV10-2 and TRBJ2-2; perhaps TRBD1 as D (5 bases). V was shortened by 9 bases and J by 3 bases, with 17 bases between the two germline ends. The CDR3 is 15 residues long. Germline CDR1 and CDR2: WSHSY and SAAADI. This CDR3 is CASTQGDYHTGELFF. CDR3 bases: TGCGCCAGTACCCAGGGTGATTACCACACCGGGGAGCTGTTTTTT.

J is TRBJ2-5 and V is TRBV3-1 (or the pseudogene TRBV3-2); possibly TRBD1 for D (6 bases). V shed 3 bases and J shed 5 bases, with 25 bases lying between them. This CDR3 is built from 18 residues. The germline V gene encodes CDR1 LGHDT and CDR2 YNNKEL (reference sequence). The CDR3 protein is CASSHSIRGRRGRETQYF. CDR3 sequence (DNA): TGTGCCAGCAGCCATAGCATCCGGGGACGCAGGGGCAGGGAGACCCAGTACTTC.

Here the CDR3 DNA reads TGCGCCAGCAGCTCCAGGGGGCCAGGGGCCAACGTCCTGACTTTC. Protein product: CASSSRGPGANVLTF. This chain uses TRBV5-1 with TRBJ2-6; TRBD1 matches at 8 bases. Per the germline V gene, CDR1 is SGHRS and CDR2 is YFSETQ. With V trimmed by 3 bases and J by 4 bases, 3 bases remained unmatched. The CDR3 is made up of 15 amino acids.

This sequence joins TRBV10-1 and TRBJ2-3, with no clear D. With 6 bases removed from V and 0 bases from J, the gap between germline ends came to 7 bases. CDR1 is WNHNN and CDR2 is SYGVQD in the germline V gene (reference sequence). This CDR3 is 13 amino acids long. The CDR3 region has the DNA TGCGCCAGCAGCTTATCTAGCACAGATACGCAGTATTTT. Translated, it gives CASSLSSTDTQYF.

This chain joins TRBV7-9 and TRBJ1-1, with D possibly TRBD1 on 5 matching bases. The germline V and J ends were trimmed by 5 bases and 4 bases, with 11 bases remaining between them. Looked up from germline, CDR1 is SEHNR and CDR2 is FQNEAQ (reference sequence). The CDR3 runs 13 residues. The CDR3 loop reads CASSPREGTEAFF. CDR3 in DNA: TGTGCCAGCAGCCCCAGGGAAGGCACTGAAGCTTTCTTT.

V and J are TRBV24-1 and TRBJ2-1; D is unclear. The CDR3 runs to 12 residues. Germline CDR1 and CDR2: KGHDR and SFDVKD. The V end lost 3 bases, the J end lost 7 bases, and 6 bases lay between the germline ends. CDR3 amino acids: CATSDQWNEQFF. For the CDR3, the DNA is TGTGCCACCAGTGATCAGTGGAATGAGCAGTTCTTC.

This chain connects TRBV3-1 (or the pseudogene TRBV3-2) to TRBJ2-7; 10 bases line up with TRBD2. Germline assignment: CDR1 LGHDT and CDR2 YNNKEL (reference sequence). Trimming at V came to 5 bases and at J to 2 bases, leaving 3 bases not matched to a gene. This CDR3 has 14 amino acids. The CDR3 DNA is TGTGCCAGCAGCTACAGCGGGGGGGCCTACGAGCAGTACTTC. Its protein product is CASSYSGGAYEQYF.

This clone was counted only a few times. The chain has TRBV28 and TRBJ1-6, with no clear D. CDR1 is MDHEN and CDR2 is SYDVKM in the germline V gene. The CDR3 covers 14 residues. V shed 7 bases and J shed 3 bases, with 10 bases lying between them. The CDR3 region has the DNA TGTGCCAGCACCCCGGGGTTCTATAATTCACCCCTCCACTTT. It specifies CASTPGFYNSPLHF.

The CDR3 protein is CASSRLQGYNEQFF. The CDR3 region has the DNA TGTGCCAGCAGTAGACTGCAGGGGTACAATGAGCAGTTCTTC. The chain has TRBV2 and TRBJ2-1; maybe TRBD1 (6 bases). Trimming removed 5 bases from V and 4 bases from J, with 12 bases in between. Germline loops: CDR1 SNHLY, CDR2 FYNNEI. The CDR3 runs 14 residues.

The chain couples TRBV7-8 to TRBJ2-2; maybe TRBD2 (6 bases). The CDR3 has 15 residues. Per the germline V gene, CDR1 is SGHVS and CDR2 is FQNEAQ. V shed 5 bases and J shed 4 bases, with 14 bases lying between them. The CDR3 bases are TGTGCCAGCAGCCCTTGGCGGGATGGCACCGGGGAGCTGTTTTTT. This sequence encodes CASSPWRDGTGELFF.

V is TRBV19 and J is TRBJ1-2; D not resolved. Deletions cut 4 bases from V and 0 bases from J, with 12 bases between. Germline CDR1 LNHDA, CDR2 SQIVND (reference sequence). The CDR3 spans 15 residues. The CDR3 DNA sequence: TGTGCCAGTAGTAGAACTCCATCGACTAACTATGGCTACACCTTC. As protein: CASSRTPSTNYGYTF.

V usage is TRBV5-1 and J usage is TRBJ2-7; 9 bases align to TRBD1. V dropped 3 bases and J dropped 5; count of bases not matched to a gene: 6. The CDR3 contains 14 residues. The germline CDR1 and CDR2 sequences are SGHRS and YFSETQ. The CDR3 DNA is TGCGCCAGCAGCTCTGGACAGGGGTTCGACGAGCAGTACTTC. Translation: CASSSGQGFDEQYF.

The V and J genes are TRBV5-1 and TRBJ1-1; TRBD1 aligns across 8 bases. The CDR3 contains 14 residues. J gave up 4 bases and V 7 bases, and 9 bases lay outside the gene matches. The germline CDR1 and CDR2 sequences are SGHRS and YFSETQ. This chain's CDR3 is CASRTQGDGTEAFF. The CDR3 region has the DNA TGCGCCAGCCGAACACAGGGGGACGGCACTGAAGCTTTCTTT.

This clone was picked up one time. The rearrangement links TRBV10-3 to TRBJ2-1, with 11 bases that match TRBD2. The CDR3 contains 19 residues. CDR1 ENHRY and CDR2 SYGVKD come from the germline V gene. Trimming took 6 bases from V and 0 from J; bases not matched to a gene: 13. The chain's CDR3 is CAISSLGLAGKSSYNEQFF. As DNA, the CDR3 is TGTGCCATCAGCTCTTTAGGACTAGCGGGCAAAAGCTCCTACAATGAGCAGTTCTTC.

The V call is TRBV3-1 (or the pseudogene TRBV3-2), the J call TRBJ2-7; D is possibly TRBD1 (6 bases). The V end was cut by 1 base, the J end by 3 bases, with 19 bases between. Germline V gene data show CDR1 as LGHDT and CDR2 as YNNKEL (reference sequence). CDR3 length: 17 residues. In DNA, the CDR3 is TGTGCCAGCAGCCAAGGGGTCAGGGGTTTTGGTTTCTACGAGCAGTACTTC. It encodes CASSQGVRGFGFYEQYF.